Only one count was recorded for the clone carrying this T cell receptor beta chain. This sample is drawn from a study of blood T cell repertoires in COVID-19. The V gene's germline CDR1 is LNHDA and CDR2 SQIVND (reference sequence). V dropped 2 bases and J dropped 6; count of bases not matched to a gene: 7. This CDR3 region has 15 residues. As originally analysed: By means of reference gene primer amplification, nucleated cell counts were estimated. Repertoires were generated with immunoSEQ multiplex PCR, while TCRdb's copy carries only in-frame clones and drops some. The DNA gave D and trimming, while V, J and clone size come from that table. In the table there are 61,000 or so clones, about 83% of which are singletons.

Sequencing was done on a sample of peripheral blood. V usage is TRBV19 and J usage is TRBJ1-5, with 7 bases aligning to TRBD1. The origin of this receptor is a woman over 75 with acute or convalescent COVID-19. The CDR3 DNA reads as TGTGCCAGTAGTATACCTGGGACAGATCTTCAGCCCCAGCATTTT. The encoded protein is CASSIPGTDLQPQHF. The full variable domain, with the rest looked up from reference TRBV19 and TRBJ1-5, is DGGITQSPKYLFRKEGQNVTLSCEQNLNHDAMYWYRQDPGQGLRLIYYSQIVNDFQKGDIAEGYSVSREKKESFPLTVTSAQKNPTAFYLCASSIPGTDLQPQHFGDGTRLSIL.